This T cell receptor beta chain came from a study of CD8 T cells in ankylosing spondylitis. J was trimmed by 2 bases and V by 6 bases; bases with no gene match: 4. Per germline, CDR1 ENHRY and CDR2 SYGVKD. The CDR3 loop spans 15 amino acids. TCRdb recomputed calls from the 5' RACE reads with MiXCR, one row per CDR3 protein. Here the sample spans 200,000 to 250,000 distinct CDR3 sequences, 10% to 13% being singletons. The table lists this clonotype with many counts. The antigen remains unidentified. The study, taken as a whole, reports: A TCR beta motif of roughly 8 highly homologous variants appeared characteristic of ankylosing spondylitis blood. Earlier literature documents some of the motif variants in reactive arthritis synovial fluid and blood.

The specimen was blood, either unsorted or a sorted T cell fraction (not recorded which). V and J are TRBV10-3 and TRBJ2-2; 9 bases match TRBD2. This TCR came from a male donor with ankylosing spondylitis or in good health (not recorded which). The CDR3 coding sequence is TGTGCCATCAGAGACCTAGCGGGAAACACCGGGGAGCTGTTTTTT. It specifies CAIRDLAGNTGELFF.